The subject of this entry is one T cell receptor beta chain. Using immunoSEQ multiplex PCR, the repertoire was profiled, and TCRdb retains in-frame clones only, with some absent. Of 80,000 or so clones listed, more than 60% are singletons. There are 18 residues in the CDR3. Trimming at V came to 6 bases and at J to 1 base, leaving 12 bases not matched to a gene. Germline lookup yields CDR1 SNHLY and CDR2 FYNNEI. This record belongs to a study of radiotherapy plus CTLA-4 blockade in lung cancer. This sequence joins TRBV2 and TRBJ1-6, with 7 bases lining up with TRBD1. Sequencing was performed on peripheral blood, taken from a patient treated with radiotherapy plus ipilimumab. This TCR came from a human donor with non-small cell lung cancer who had a partial response to radiotherapy plus ipilimumab. Some clones in this sample may be carry-over from other donors' samples. The CDR3 sequence is CASRDRDSRSSYNSPLHF. The CDR3 region has the DNA TGTGCCAGCAGGGATAGGGACAGCAGATCGTCCTATAATTCACCCCTCCACTTT. The whole variable domain, remainder taken from reference TRBV2 and TRBJ1-6, is EPEVTQTPSHQVTQMGQEVILRCVPISNHLYFYWYRQILGQKVEFLVSFYNNEISEKSEIFDDQFSVERPDGSNFTLKIRSTKLEDSAMYFCASRDRDSRSSYNSPLHFGNGTRLTVT.